The T cell receptor (beta chain) under discussion was sequenced for a study of human T cells and chemical hapten exposure. As for the study in general: It was small differences in pooled library volume that mainly caused per-sample TCR yields to vary.

The starting material, unfractionated whole blood, was used for total RNA extraction. This clonotype was counted at least ten times. In the study's own analysis: Samples contained a median of about 96,000 TCRs, with a range of roughly 20,000 to 690,600. TCRdb fed the 5' RACE reads into MiXCR, producing one record per CDR3 protein. These V and J calls rely on TCRdb rather than the paper's analysis. Of about 140,000 distinct CDR3 sequences in the sample, about 4.3% are singletons; the top ten hold more than 1.2%. CDR1 LNHDA and CDR2 SQIVND come from the germline V gene (reference sequence). V lost 6 bases and J lost 2; bases outside the gene matches: 9. The CDR3 runs 16 residues.

J is TRBJ1-2 and V is TRBV19; TRBD1 aligns across 10 bases. The sequence came from a female donor in good health. CDR3 bases: TGTGCCAGTAGCCCCAAGCCGGGACAGGGGAACTATGGCTACACCTTC. The encoded protein is CASSPKPGQGNYGYTF. Supplemented by reference TRBV19 and TRBJ1-2, the full variable domain reads DGGITQSPKYLFRKEGQNVTLSCEQNLNHDAMYWYRQDPGQGLRLIYYSQIVNDFQKGDIAEGYSVSREKKESFPLTVTSAQKNPTAFYLCASSPKPGQGNYGYTFGSGTRLTVV.